What follows are 10 T cell receptor beta chains derived from one specimen sequenced in a study of CD8 T cells in ankylosing spondylitis. MiXCR, applied by TCRdb to the 5' RACE reads, yields one record per CDR3 protein. The top ten hold about 2.8% of the sample, which has under 300,000 distinct CDR3 sequences, about 11% seen once. What was sequenced was blood, either unsorted or a sorted T cell fraction (not recorded which). The source is a male donor with ankylosing spondylitis or in good health (not recorded which).

The rearrangement joins TRBV20-1 to TRBJ1-2, with 8 bases aligning to TRBD1. CDR3 length equals 11 residues. Per germline, CDR1 DFQATT and CDR2 SNEGSKA (reference sequence). For the CDR3, the DNA is TGCTTCTCGGGACAGGCTTATGGCTACACCTTC. Protein product: CFSGQAYGYTF.

Many counts were recorded for this clonotype. The chain employs TRBV4-1 and TRBJ1-2, with 7 bases that match TRBD1. This CDR3 has 15 residues. Trimming at V came to 0 bases and at J to 4 bases, leaving 5 bases not matched to a gene. Per the germline V gene, CDR1 is MGHRA and CDR2 is YSYEKL. In DNA, the CDR3 is TGCGCCAGCAGCCAAGAATGGGGACAGTCCTATGGCTACACCTTC. Its protein is CASSQEWGQSYGYTF.

The chain carries TRBV7-2 and TRBJ2-7, with 7 positions matching TRBD1. Germline V gives CDR1 SGHTA, CDR2 FQGNSA. The CDR3 runs 14 residues. V lost 4 bases, J lost 1 base, and 4 bases stayed unmatched. CDR3 region: CASSSDRSSYEQYF. The CDR3 region has the DNA TGTGCCAGCAGCTCGGACAGGTCATCCTACGAGCAGTACTTC.

This clonotype was detected many times. The rearrangement uses TRBV29-1 and TRBJ1-1; D possibly corresponds to TRBD1 (6 bases). The germline V gene has CDR1 SQVTM and CDR2 ANQGSEA. CDR3 length: 13 residues. V was trimmed by 6 bases and J by 1 base, leaving 12 bases between them. CDR3 in amino acids: CSVVQGRNTEAFF. CDR3 sequence (DNA): TGCAGCGTCGTCCAGGGGAGGAACACTGAAGCTTTCTTT.

This clonotype was picked up many times. The chain is built from TRBV5-1 and TRBJ2-1; possible D gene TRBD1, 5 bases. The CDR3 extends over 16 amino acids. The germline V gene has CDR1 SGHRS and CDR2 YFSETQ. Trimming took off 2 bases at V and 0 bases at J, with 12 bases between the two ends. This chain's CDR3 is CASSFAGPSSYNEQFF. The CDR3 nucleotides are TGCGCCAGCAGCTTCGCAGGGCCGAGCTCCTACAATGAGCAGTTCTTC.

This chain links TRBV30 with TRBJ1-5; D remains unclear. The CDR3 is 14 amino acids. Germline V gene lookup returns CDR1 GTSNPN and CDR2 SVGIG (reference sequence). Trimming cost V 5 bases and J 3 bases, with 14 bases left between them. The CDR3 sequence: CAWSGGVLNQPQHF. CDR3 sequence (DNA): TGTGCCTGGTCTGGTGGGGTCCTCAATCAGCCCCAGCATTTT.

This clonotype appeared a few times. V and J are TRBV27 and TRBJ2-1; D unresolved. This CDR3 has 13 residues. Trimming cost V 8 bases and J 10 bases, with 18 bases left between them. CDR1 is MNHEY, CDR2 SMNVEV, per germline (reference sequence). This chain's CDR3 is CASRLSRLQEQFF. CDR3 DNA sequence: TGTGCCAGCCGACTCTCCCGGCTGCAAGAGCAGTTCTTC.

This clonotype was seen many times. This chain links TRBV21-1 with TRBJ2-3; the D call in the table, TRBD2, was not verified against the DNA. TRBV21-1 corresponds to a pseudogene. CDR3 size: 13 residues. The CDR3 loop reads CASSVQPRDTQYF. The CDR3, as DNA: TGTGCCAGCAGCGTCCAACCCCGCGATACGCAGTATTTT.

This clonotype was counted at least ten times. The genes are TRBV7-8 and TRBJ2-7; 12 bases agree with TRBD2. This CDR3 comprises 17 residues. With V trimmed by 5 bases and J by 6 bases, 14 bases remained unmatched. Germline CDR1 reads SGHVS; CDR2 reads FQNEAQ. The CDR3 DNA is TGTGCCAGCAGCCGACCCGCTAGCGGGAGGGCCATAGGCGAGCAGTACTTC. This gives the protein CASSRPASGRAIGEQYF.

The table lists this clonotype with many counts. The chain uses TRBV12-3 or TRBV12-4 and TRBJ1-1; D is perhaps TRBD1 (5 bases). V dropped 7 bases and J dropped 0 bases, with 9 bases sitting between them. This CDR3 has 13 residues. CDR3 bases: TGTGCCAGCATTTGGGGGGTGAACACTGAAGCTTTCTTT. This translates into CASIWGVNTEAFF.